Shown below are 21 T cell receptor beta chains from a single sample sequenced in a study of T-cell reconstitution after alpha-beta-depleted transplantation in children. It was with unique molecular identifiers that the TCRbeta library was prepared. TCRdb redid the calling of the PCR reads with MiXCR, one entry per CDR3 protein. The sample shows 70,000 or so distinct CDR3 sequences, about a tenth of them seen only once. The material sequenced was PBMCs, taken before TCRalphabeta/CD19-depleted stem cell transplant. These receptors all come from a boy under 18 with acute myeloid leukemia, due to receive a stem cell transplant.

The table lists this clonotype with many counts. V is TRBV18 and J is TRBJ2-3, with D perhaps matching TRBD1 (5 bases). V lost 6 bases, J lost 1 base, and 14 bases lay in between. This CDR3 region has 15 residues. In germline, CDR1 is KGHSH, CDR2 LQKENI. The CDR3 DNA sequence: TGTGCCAGCTCTCGTACGAAGGGGCGCACAGATACGCAGTATTTT. It is translated as CASSRTKGRTDTQYF.

This clonotype occurred many times. This chain links TRBV5-1 with TRBJ1-1; TRBD1 agrees at 7 bases. CDR3 length: 15 residues. The germline CDR1 and CDR2 sequences are SGHRS and YFSETQ. V lost 4 bases to trimming and J lost 0 bases; unmatched junction nucleotides: 6. CDR3 residues: CASSGPQGLNTEAFF. CDR3 in DNA: TGCGCCAGCAGCGGGCCACAGGGGTTGAACACTGAAGCTTTCTTT.

This clonotype was observed at least ten times. CDR3 sequence: CASSLGLAGDTSTDTQYF. As DNA, the CDR3 is TGTGCCAGCAGTCTTGGACTAGCGGGGGATACTAGCACAGATACGCAGTATTTT. The chain couples TRBV12-3 or TRBV12-4 to TRBJ2-3, with TRBD2 matching over 13 bases. V was clipped by 5 bases and J by 0 bases; unmatched bases: 8. This CDR3 is built from 18 residues.

This clonotype has a count of ten or more. This sequence joins TRBV20-1 and TRBJ2-7; 9 nucleotides agree with TRBD1. The ends lost 3 bases at V and 6 bases at J; junction bases unmatched: 9. The CDR3 length is 14 residues. Germline CDR1 and CDR2: DFQATT and SNEGSKA (reference sequence). CDR3 nucleotides: TGCAGTGCTAGGACGGGACAGGGTTTTCTCGAGCAGTACTTC. It yields the protein CSARTGQGFLEQYF.

V is TRBV6-6 and J is TRBJ1-6; D not resolved. Germline CDR1 and CDR2: MNHNY and SVGAGI (reference sequence). Trimming took 0 bases from V and 18 from J, leaving 12 bases between them. CDR3 length: 12 residues. The CDR3 DNA is TGTGCCAGCAGTTACTCAGATTGGGAGCCCCACTTT. Translation gives CASSYSDWEPHF.

The chain links TRBV7-2 to TRBJ2-3, with D perhaps matching TRBD2 (6 bases). Germline lookup yields CDR1 SGHTA and CDR2 FQGNSA. V was clipped by 2 bases and J by 4 bases, with 16 bases between them. The CDR3 extends over 16 amino acids. The CDR3 reads CASSLLGAGWSDTQYF. The CDR3 DNA reads as TGTGCCAGCAGCTTATTAGGTGCGGGGTGGTCAGATACGCAGTATTTT.

The sample holds a few counts of this clonotype. The V and J genes are TRBV20-1 and TRBJ2-7; 8 nucleotides agree with TRBD2. V shed 6 bases and J 3 bases; nucleotides not matched to a gene: 19. CDR1 and CDR2 (germline): DFQATT, SNEGSKA (reference sequence). CDR3 length equals 17 residues. The CDR3 DNA follows: TGCAGTGCCTTCCCCATGGAGGGACTAGTTATCGTCTACGAGCAGTACTTC. Translation gives CSAFPMEGLVIVYEQYF.

This clonotype was counted ten times or more. V gene TRBV20-1 combines with J gene TRBJ2-2; TRBD1 or TRBD2 may be the D gene (6 bases each). V dropped 6 bases and J dropped 8 bases, with 13 bases sitting between them. The CDR3 has 12 residues. The germline V gene encodes CDR1 DFQATT and CDR2 SNEGSKA (reference sequence). CDR3 loop: CSAARGLGELFF. CDR3 DNA sequence: TGCAGTGCGGCCCGGGGGCTGGGGGAGCTGTTTTTT.

Ten or more counts support this clonotype. V is TRBV6-2 or TRBV6-3 and J is TRBJ1-1, with 10 bases that match TRBD1. V shed 6 bases, J shed 4 bases, and the junction held 14 bases outside the gene matches. The CDR3 runs to 17 residues. The germline V gene has CDR1 MNHEY and CDR2 SVGEGT. The CDR3 is CASSPDRGFLVGTEAFF. The CDR3, as DNA: TGTGCCAGCAGCCCGGACAGGGGGTTCTTAGTCGGCACTGAAGCTTTCTTT.

This clonotype has ten or more counts. The rearrangement links TRBV7-8 to TRBJ1-4; D call uncertain. CDR1 and CDR2 (germline): SGHVS, FQNEAQ. This CDR3 region has 15 residues. V was cut by 4 bases and J by 8 bases, with 17 bases left in between. Here the CDR3 DNA reads TGTGCCAGCAGCTCAATGCCCCCGGGAAGAGAAAAACTGTTTTTT. As protein: CASSSMPPGREKLFF.

Remarks on this clonotype: Just one base apart from a much larger clone, this may be a read error. J is TRBJ2-2 and V is TRBV12-3 or TRBV12-4; 9 bases are shared with TRBD1. Trimming cost V 6 bases and J 4 bases; bases outside gene matches: 6. The CDR3 contains 15 residues. This CDR3 is CASSRGTGRTGELFF. The DNA of the CDR3 is TGTGCCAGCAGCCGAGGGACAGGGCGCACCGGGGAGCTGTTTTTT.

This clonotype was seen ten or more times. The J gene is TRBJ2-3, the V gene TRBV4-2, with 7 bases identical to TRBD1. The J segment lost 2 bases and the V segment lost 4 bases, leaving 6 bases of the junction unmatched. The germline gives CDR1 LGHNA, CDR2 YNFKEQ. CDR3 length: 15 amino acids. This CDR3 is CASSPFEGATDTQYF. DNA of the CDR3: TGTGCCAGCAGCCCATTCGAGGGGGCCACAGATACGCAGTATTTT.

This chain joins TRBV20-1 and TRBJ2-3; either TRBD1 or TRBD2 may fit D (5 bases each). Germline V gene data show CDR1 as DFQATT and CDR2 as SNEGSKA (reference sequence). The CDR3 extends over 14 amino acids. Trimming left V 3 bases short and J 6 bases short, with 16 bases between. Written as DNA, the CDR3 is TGCAGTGCTAGGGAGTCGGGGCCCCGGGATACGCAGTATTTT. Amino acid sequence: CSARESGPRDTQYF.

This clonotype occurred many times. V usage is TRBV11-2 and J usage is TRBJ2-1, with 14 bases matching TRBD2. The CDR3 runs 17 residues. Germline CDR1 and CDR2: SGHAT and FQNNGV. Trimming cost V 5 bases and J 4 bases; bases outside gene matches: 7. In nucleotides, the CDR3 is TGTGCCAGCAGCGTCGGGACTAGCGGGGGCTATTACAATGAGCAGTTCTTC. The encoded protein is CASSVGTSGGYYNEQFF.

In its sample, this clonotype was seen many times. The V gene is TRBV20-1, the J gene TRBJ1-1; D is unclear. In germline, CDR1 is DFQATT, CDR2 SNEGSKA (reference sequence). This CDR3 has 14 residues. V lost 3 bases, J lost 2 bases, and 13 bases lay in between. The CDR3 DNA sequence: TGCAGTGCTAGGGGAAGTAAGTCAAACACTGAAGCTTTCTTT. Amino acid sequence: CSARGSKSNTEAFF.

With regard to this clonotype: One end of the junction does not line up with germline, which may come from a read error. CDR3: CARSLDGGAYGYTF. CDR3 nucleotide sequence: TGTGCCAGGAGCTTGGACGGGGGGGCCTATGGCTACACCTTC. The chain carries TRBV5-4 and TRBJ1-2; D is perhaps TRBD1 (6 bases). CDR3 length: 14 amino acids. CDR1 and CDR2 from the germline V gene are SGHNT and YYREEE (reference sequence).

This clonotype was detected many times. The CDR3 is CASSTFRVHEQFF. The CDR3 nucleotides read TGTGCCAGTAGTACCTTTAGGGTCCATGAGCAGTTCTTC. V gene TRBV19 combines with J gene TRBJ2-1; no clear D. Trimming shortened V by 4 bases and J by 8 bases, and 12 bases separated the two germline ends. CDR1 is LNHDA, CDR2 SQIVND, per germline (reference sequence). There are 13 residues in the CDR3.

This clonotype was seen repeatedly, ten times or more. In DNA, the CDR3 is TGTGCCAGCAGTTTTTTTACAGGAGCAAATAATTCACCCCTCCACTTT. Its protein product is CASSFFTGANNSPLHF. The chain uses TRBV28 and TRBJ1-6, with D possibly matching TRBD1 (5 bases). There are 16 residues in the CDR3. From germline, CDR1 is MDHEN and CDR2 SYDVKM. V gave up 3 bases and J gave up 5 bases, with 14 bases separating them.

This clonotype was seen only a few times. The chain employs TRBV14 and TRBJ2-3; 8 bases align to TRBD2. Trimming cost V 4 bases and J 8 bases; bases outside gene matches: 8. Germline V lookup: CDR1 SGHDN, CDR2 FVKESK. The CDR3 is 14 residues long. In nucleotides, the CDR3 is TGTGCCAGCAGCCGAGCGGGAGTCGAGGGTACGCAGTATTTT. It encodes CASSRAGVEGTQYF. Filled out from reference TRBV14 and TRBJ2-3, the complete variable domain reads EAGVTQFPSHSVIEKGQTVTLRCDPISGHDNLYWYRRVMGKEIKFLLHFVKESKQDESGMPNNRFLAERTGGTYSTLKVQPAELEDSGVYFCASSRAGVEGTQYFGPGTRLTVL.

This sequence joins TRBV6-2 or TRBV6-3 and TRBJ2-5; D remains unclear. In germline, CDR1 is MNHEY, CDR2 SVGEGT. CDR3 length: 15 amino acids. Trimming took off 10 bases at V and 1 base at J, with 19 bases between the two ends. CDR3 in DNA: TGTGCCACCTCATCACGGGCTACCCCCCAAGAGACCCAGTACTTC. This sequence encodes CATSSRATPQETQYF.

Details on this clonotype: A much more abundant neighbour one base away suggests this may be a read error. The chain joins TRBV20-1 to TRBJ2-2; the D gene could be TRBD1 or TRBD2 (5 bases each). The CDR3 has 12 residues. Germline V gene lookup returns CDR1 DFQATT and CDR2 SNEGSKA (reference sequence). DNA for the CDR3: TGCAGTGCTGACAGTGGCACCGGGGAGCGGTTTTTT. It encodes CSADSGTGERFF.